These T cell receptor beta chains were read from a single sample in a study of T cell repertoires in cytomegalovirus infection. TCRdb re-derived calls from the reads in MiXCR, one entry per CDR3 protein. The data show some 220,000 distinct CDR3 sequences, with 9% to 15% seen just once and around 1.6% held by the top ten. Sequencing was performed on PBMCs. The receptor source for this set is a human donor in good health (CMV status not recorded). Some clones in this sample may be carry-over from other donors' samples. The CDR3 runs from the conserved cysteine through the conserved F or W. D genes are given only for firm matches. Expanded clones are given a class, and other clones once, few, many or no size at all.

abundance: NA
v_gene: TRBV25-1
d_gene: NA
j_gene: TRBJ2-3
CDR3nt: TGTGCCAGCAGTCCCCCGACTAGCACAGATACGCAGTATTTT
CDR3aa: CASSPPTSTDTQYF

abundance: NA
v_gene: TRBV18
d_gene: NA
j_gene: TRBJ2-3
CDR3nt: TGTGCCAGCTCACTCCGGACTGGTGATACGCAGTATTTT
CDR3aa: CASSLRTGDTQYF

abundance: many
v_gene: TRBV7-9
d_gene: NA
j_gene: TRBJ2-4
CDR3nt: TGTGCCAGCGGGTCAGGGCGCAAAAACATTCAGTACTTC
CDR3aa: CASGSGRKNIQYF

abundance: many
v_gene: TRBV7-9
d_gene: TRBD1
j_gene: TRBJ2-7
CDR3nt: TGTGCCAGCAGCTGGGGAACAGGGGCCTACGAGCAGTACTTC
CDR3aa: CASSWGTGAYEQYF

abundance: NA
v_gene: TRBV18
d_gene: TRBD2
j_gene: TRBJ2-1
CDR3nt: TGTGCCAGCTCACCTTCGACTAGCGGGTACAATGAGCAGTTCTTC
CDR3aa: CASSPSTSGYNEQFF

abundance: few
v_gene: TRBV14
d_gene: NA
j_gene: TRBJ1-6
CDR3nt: TGTGCCAGCAGCCTTAAGGTGTACAGGAGCTCCTATAATTCACCCCTCCACTTT
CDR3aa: CASSLKVYRSSYNSPLHF

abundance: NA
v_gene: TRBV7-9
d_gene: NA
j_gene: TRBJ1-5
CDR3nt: TGTGCCAGCAGCTTTGCAGGGCCCCAGCATTTT
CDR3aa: CASSFAGPQHF

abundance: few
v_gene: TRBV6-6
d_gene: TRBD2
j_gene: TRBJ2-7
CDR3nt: TGTGCCAGCGCTGGGCGGGAGGGCCGGGACGAGCAGTACTTC
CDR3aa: CASAGREGRDEQYF

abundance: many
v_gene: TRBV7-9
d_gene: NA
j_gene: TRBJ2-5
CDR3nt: TGTGCCAGCCACAGGCTTCAAGAGACCCAGTACTTC
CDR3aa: CASHRLQETQYF

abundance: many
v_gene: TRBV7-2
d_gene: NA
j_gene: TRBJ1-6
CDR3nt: TGTGCCAGCAGCCGGGAGGTGTTTTATAATTCACCCCTCCACTTT
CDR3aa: CASSREVFYNSPLHF

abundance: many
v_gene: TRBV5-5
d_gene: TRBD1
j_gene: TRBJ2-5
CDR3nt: TGTGCCAGCAGCTTGTGGGACAGGGACGTAGAGACCCAGTACTTC
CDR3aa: CASSLWDRDVETQYF

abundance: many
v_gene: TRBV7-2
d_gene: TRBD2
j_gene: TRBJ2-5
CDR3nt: TGTGCCAGCAGCTTAGGAGGCGGGGGGGCCACAGAGACCCAGTACTTC
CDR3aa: CASSLGGGGATETQYF

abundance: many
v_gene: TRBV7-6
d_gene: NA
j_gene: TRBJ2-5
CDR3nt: TGTGCCAGCAGCCCAAGACTGGGCCAAGAGACCCAGTACTTC
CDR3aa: CASSPRLGQETQYF

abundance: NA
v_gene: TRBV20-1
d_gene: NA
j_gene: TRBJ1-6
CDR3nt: TGCAGTGCTAGGTCTCTTTCGGTGGGAGGCGATTCACCCCTCCACTTT
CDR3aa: CSARSLSVGGDSPLHF

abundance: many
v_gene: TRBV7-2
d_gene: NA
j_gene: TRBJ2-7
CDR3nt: TGTGCCAGCAGCCCCGGACACTCATCACGAGGGAGGGAGCAGTACTTC
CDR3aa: CASSPGHSSRGREQYF

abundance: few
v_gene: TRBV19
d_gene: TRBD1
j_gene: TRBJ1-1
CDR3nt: TGTGCCAGTAAATACAGGGGTGGGAACACTGAAGCTTTCTTT
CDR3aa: CASKYRGGNTEAFF

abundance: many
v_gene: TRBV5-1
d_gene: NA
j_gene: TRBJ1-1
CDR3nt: TGCGCCAGCAGCTTGTCACAGGGTTGGACTGAAGCTTTCTTT
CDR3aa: CASSLSQGWTEAFF

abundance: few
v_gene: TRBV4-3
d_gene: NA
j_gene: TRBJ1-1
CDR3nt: TGCGCCAGCAGCCAAGATCGCGGAGGGACCACTGAAGCTTTCTTT
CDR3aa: CASSQDRGGTTEAFF

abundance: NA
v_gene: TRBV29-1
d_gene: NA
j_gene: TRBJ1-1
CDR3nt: TGCAGCGTTGAAAACCCGAACACTGAAGCTTTCTTT
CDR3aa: CSVENPNTEAFF

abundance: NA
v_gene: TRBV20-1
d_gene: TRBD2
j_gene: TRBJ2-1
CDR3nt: TGCAGTGCCCTAAGACCGATTGTAGTGGGACTAGCGGTAGACACGCAGTTCTTC
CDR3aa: CSALRPIVVGLAVDTQFF

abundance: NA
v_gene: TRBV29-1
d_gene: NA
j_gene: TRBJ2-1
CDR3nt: TGCAGCGTTGAACTTCAGGACAGCTCCTACAATGAGCAGTTCTTC
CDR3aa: CSVELQDSSYNEQFF

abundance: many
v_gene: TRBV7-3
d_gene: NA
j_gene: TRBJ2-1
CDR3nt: TGTGCCAGCAGCTTATCCAGGTCCAGCTCCTACAATGAGCAGTTCTTC
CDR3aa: CASSLSRSSSYNEQFF

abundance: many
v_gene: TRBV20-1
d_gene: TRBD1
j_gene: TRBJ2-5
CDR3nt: TGCAGTGCCCCCCGGGACAGGGAGTGGCAAGAGACCCAGTACTTC
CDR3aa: CSAPRDREWQETQYF